This TCR beta chain was sequenced during a study of cytomegalovirus exposure and HLA in healthy donors. Overall study results and limits: Later findings reportedly placed an Asian-associated ancestry cluster below the roughly 700-donor mean for N-insertions. Segments of the TCR beta V type were, in most cases, productive about 87% or about 30% of the time in an earlier analysis. Researchers counted approximately 160 TCR beta chains as cytomegalovirus-associated.

To note about this clone: The target antigen is unknown.

The PCR made use of 60 Vbeta and 13 Jbeta primers. Sequencing was performed with immunoSEQ multiplex PCR; in TCRdb, only in-frame clones are kept and a portion is missing. Among 160,000 or so clones listed, over 60% were seen once. From germline, CDR1 is WSHSY and CDR2 SAAADI. The CDR3 has 15 residues. Germline trimming cut 4 bases from V and 4 bases from J; bases unmatched to any gene: 6. This receptor was obtained from a man aged 35 to 55 in good health and CMV-seronegative. This chain connects TRBV10-2 to TRBJ2-3, with TRBD2 identical over 9 bases. The specimen sequenced was PBMCs. The CDR3 region has the DNA TGCGCCAGCAGTGGTCCCGGCGGGGGGGCAGATACGCAGTATTTT. Translated: CASSGPGGGADTQYF.